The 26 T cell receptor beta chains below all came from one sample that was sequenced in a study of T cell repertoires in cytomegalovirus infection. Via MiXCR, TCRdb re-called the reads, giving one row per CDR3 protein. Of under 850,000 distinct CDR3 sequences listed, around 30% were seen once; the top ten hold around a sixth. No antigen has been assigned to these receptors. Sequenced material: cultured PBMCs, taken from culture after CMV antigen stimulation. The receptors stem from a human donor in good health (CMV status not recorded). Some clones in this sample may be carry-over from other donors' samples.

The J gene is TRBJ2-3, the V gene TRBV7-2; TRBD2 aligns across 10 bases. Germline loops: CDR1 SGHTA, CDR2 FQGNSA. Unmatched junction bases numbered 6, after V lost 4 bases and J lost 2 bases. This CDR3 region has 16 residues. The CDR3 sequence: CASSSLAGALTDTQYF. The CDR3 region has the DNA TGTGCCAGCAGCTCCCTAGCGGGGGCCCTCACAGATACGCAGTATTTT.

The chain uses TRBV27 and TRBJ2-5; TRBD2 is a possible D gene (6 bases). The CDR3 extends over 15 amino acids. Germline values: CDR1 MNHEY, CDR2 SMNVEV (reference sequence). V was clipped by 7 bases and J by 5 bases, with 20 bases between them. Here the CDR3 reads CASKLGLGGMETQYF. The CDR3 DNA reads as TGTGCCAGCAAACTTGGACTGGGCGGGATGGAGACCCAGTACTTC.

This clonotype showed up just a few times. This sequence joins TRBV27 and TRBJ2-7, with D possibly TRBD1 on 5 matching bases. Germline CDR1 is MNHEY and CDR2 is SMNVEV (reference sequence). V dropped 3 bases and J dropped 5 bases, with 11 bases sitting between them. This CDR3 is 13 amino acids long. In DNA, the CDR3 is TGTGCCAGCAGTTTTACAGGTCTACACGAGCAGTACTTC. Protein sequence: CASSFTGLHEQYF.

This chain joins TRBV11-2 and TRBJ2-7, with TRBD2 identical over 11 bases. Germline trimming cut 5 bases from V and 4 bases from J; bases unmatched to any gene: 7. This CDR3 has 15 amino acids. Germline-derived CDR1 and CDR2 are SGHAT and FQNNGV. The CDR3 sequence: CASSGQTSGTYEQYF. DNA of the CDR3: TGTGCCAGCAGCGGTCAGACTAGCGGGACGTACGAGCAGTACTTC. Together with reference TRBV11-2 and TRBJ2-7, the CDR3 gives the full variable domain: EAGVAQSPRYKIIEKRQSVAFWCNPISGHATLYWYQQILGQGPKLLIQFQNNGVVDDSQLPKDRFSAERLKGVDSTLKIQPAKLEDSAVYLCASSGQTSGTYEQYFGPGTRLTVT.

Here the CDR3 reads CSARAPGGGGLEQYF. The DNA of the CDR3 is TGCAGTGCTAGAGCCCCCGGGGGTGGTGGGCTCGAGCAGTACTTC. The chain combines TRBV20-1 with TRBJ2-7; D might be TRBD2 (6 bases). V gave up 1 base and J gave up 6 bases, with 19 bases separating them. The germline V gene has CDR1 DFQATT and CDR2 SNEGSKA (reference sequence). CDR3 length equals 15 residues.

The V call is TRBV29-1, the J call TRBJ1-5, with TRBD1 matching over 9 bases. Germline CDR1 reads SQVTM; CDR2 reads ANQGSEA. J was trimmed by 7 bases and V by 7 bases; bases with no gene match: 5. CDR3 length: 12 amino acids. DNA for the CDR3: TGCAGCGCTACAGGGGGCGACCAGCCCCAGCATTTT. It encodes CSATGGDQPQHF.

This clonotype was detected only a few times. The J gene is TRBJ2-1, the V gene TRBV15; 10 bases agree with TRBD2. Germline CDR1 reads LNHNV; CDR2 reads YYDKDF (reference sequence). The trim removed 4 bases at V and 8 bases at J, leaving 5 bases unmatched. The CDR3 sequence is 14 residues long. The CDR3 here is CATSTGLAIYEQFF. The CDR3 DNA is TGTGCCACCAGCACGGGACTAGCGATCTATGAGCAGTTCTTC.

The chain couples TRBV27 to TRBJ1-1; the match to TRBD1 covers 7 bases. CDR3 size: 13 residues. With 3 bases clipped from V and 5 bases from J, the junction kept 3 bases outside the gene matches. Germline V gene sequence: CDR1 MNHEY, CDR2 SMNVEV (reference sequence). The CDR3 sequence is CASSLRGHTEAFF. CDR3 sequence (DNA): TGTGCCAGCAGTTTGAGGGGGCATACTGAAGCTTTCTTT.

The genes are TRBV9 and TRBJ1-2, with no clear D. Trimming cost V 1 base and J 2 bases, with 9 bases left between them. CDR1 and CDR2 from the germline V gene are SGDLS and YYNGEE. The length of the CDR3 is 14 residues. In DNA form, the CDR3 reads TGTGCCAGCAGCGTATCAAGAGCGAACTATGGCTACACCTTC. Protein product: CASSVSRANYGYTF.

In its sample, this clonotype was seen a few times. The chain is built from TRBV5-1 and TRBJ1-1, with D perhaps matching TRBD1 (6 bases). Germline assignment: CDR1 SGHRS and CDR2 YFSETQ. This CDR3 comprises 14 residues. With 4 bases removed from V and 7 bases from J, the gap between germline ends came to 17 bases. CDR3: CASSEQQGVDEAFF. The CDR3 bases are TGCGCCAGCAGCGAACAACAGGGAGTAGATGAAGCTTTCTTT.

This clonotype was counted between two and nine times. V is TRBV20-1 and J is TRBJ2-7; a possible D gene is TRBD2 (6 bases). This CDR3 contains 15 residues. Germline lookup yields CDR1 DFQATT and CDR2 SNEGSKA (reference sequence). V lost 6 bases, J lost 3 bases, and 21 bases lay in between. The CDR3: CSAPDAGSAGYEQYF. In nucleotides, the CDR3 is TGCAGTGCCCCAGACGCGGGAAGCGCGGGCTACGAGCAGTACTTC.

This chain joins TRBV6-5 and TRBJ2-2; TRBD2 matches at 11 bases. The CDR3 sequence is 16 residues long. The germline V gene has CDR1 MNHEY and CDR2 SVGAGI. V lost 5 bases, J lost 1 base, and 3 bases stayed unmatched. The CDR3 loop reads CASSRLAGMNTGELFF. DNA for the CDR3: TGTGCCAGCAGTAGACTAGCGGGAATGAACACCGGGGAGCTGTTTTTT.

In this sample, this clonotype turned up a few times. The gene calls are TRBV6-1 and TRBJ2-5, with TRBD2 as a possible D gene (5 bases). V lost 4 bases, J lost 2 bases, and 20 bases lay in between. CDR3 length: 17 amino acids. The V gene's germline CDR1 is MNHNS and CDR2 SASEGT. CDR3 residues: CASSGDTPGIPQETQYF. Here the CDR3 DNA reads TGTGCCAGCAGTGGAGACACCCCGGGGATACCACAAGAGACCCAGTACTTC.

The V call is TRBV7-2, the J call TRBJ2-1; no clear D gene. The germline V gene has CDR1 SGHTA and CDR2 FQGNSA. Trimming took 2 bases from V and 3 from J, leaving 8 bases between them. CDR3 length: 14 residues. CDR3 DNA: TGTGCCAGCAGCTTAATGCTAAACTACAATGAGCAGTTCTTC. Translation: CASSLMLNYNEQFF.

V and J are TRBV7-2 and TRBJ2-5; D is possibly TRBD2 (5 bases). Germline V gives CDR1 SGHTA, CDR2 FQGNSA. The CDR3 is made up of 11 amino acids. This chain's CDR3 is CAVAGGETQYF. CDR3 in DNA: TGTGCAGTGGCAGGCGGGGAGACCCAGTACTTC. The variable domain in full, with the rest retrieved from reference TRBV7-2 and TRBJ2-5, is GAGVSQSPSNKVTEKGKDVELRCDPISGHTALYWYRQSLGQGLEFLIYFQGNSAPDKSGLPSDRFSAERTGGSVSTLTIQRTQQEDSAVYLCAVAGGETQYFGPGTRLLVL.

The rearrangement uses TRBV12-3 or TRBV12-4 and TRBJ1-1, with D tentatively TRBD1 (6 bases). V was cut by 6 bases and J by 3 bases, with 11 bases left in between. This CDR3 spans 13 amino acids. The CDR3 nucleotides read TGTGCCAGCAGGGAGGACAGCTACACTGAAGCTTTCTTT. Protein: CASREDSYTEAFF.

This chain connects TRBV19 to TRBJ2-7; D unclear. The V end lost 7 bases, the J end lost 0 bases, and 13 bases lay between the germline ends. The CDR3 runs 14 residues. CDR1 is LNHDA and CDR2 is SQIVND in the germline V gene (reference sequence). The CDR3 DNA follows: TGTGCCAGTAAAAAATTTGCGGACTCCTACGAGCAGTACTTC. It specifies CASKKFADSYEQYF.

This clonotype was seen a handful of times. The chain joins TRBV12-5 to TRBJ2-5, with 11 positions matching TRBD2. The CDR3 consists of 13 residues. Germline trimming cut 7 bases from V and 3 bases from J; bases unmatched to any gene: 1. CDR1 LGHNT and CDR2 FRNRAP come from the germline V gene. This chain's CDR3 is CASALAGEETQYF. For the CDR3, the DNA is TGTGCTAGTGCACTAGCGGGAGAAGAGACCCAGTACTTC.

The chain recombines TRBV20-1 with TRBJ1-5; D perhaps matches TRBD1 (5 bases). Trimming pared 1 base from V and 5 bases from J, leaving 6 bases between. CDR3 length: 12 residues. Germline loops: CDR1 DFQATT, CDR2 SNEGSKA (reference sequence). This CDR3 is CSARVGDQPQHF. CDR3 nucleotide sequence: TGCAGTGCTAGAGTGGGGGATCAGCCCCAGCATTTT.

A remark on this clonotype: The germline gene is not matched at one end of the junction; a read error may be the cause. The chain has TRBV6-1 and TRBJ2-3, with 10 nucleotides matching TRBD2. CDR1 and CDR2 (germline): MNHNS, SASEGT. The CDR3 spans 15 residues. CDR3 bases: TGTGCCAGCAGTCAAGCGGGGGGGCCTTCATATACGCAGTATTTT. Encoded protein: CASSQAGGPSYTQYF.

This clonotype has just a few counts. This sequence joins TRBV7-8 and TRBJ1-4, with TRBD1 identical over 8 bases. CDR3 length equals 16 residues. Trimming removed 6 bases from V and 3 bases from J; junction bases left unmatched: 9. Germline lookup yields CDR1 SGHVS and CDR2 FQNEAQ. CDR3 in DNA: TGTGCCAGCAGACCTACGACAGGGGCTGCTAATGAAAAACTGTTTTTT. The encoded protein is CASRPTTGAANEKLFF.

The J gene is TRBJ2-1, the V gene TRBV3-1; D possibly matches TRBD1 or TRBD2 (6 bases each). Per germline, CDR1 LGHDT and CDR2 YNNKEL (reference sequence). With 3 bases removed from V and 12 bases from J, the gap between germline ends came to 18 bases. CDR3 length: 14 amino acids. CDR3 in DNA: TGTGCCAGCAGCCATAAATACGTAGGGGGGCCGCAGTTCTTC. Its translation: CASSHKYVGGPQFF.

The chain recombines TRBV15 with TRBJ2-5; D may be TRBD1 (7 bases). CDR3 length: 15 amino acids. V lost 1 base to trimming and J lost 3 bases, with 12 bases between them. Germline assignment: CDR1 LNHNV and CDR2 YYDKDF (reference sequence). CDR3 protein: CATSRAGDRKETQYF. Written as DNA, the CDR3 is TGTGCCACCAGCAGAGCGGGGGACAGAAAAGAGACCCAGTACTTC.

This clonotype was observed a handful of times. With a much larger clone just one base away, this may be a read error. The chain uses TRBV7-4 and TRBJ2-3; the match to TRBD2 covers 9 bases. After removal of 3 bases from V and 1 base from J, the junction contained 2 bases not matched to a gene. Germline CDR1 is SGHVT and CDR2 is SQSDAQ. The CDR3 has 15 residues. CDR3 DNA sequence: TGTGCCAGCAGCTTCATAGCGGGGGGCACAGATACGCAGTATTTT. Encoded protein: CASSFIAGGTDTQYF.

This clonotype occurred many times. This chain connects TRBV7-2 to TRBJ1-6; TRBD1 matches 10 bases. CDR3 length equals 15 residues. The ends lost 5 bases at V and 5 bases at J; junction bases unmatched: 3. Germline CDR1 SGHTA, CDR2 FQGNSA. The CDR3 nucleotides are TGTGCCAGCAGCCCGGGGACAGGGGATAATTCACCCCTCCACTTT. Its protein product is CASSPGTGDNSPLHF.

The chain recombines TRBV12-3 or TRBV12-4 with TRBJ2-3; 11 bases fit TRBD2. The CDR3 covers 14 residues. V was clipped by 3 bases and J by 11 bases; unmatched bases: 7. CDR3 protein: CASSLDSGGAKQYF. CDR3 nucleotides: TGTGCCAGCAGTTTGGATAGCGGGGGGGCGAAGCAGTATTTT.